This T cell receptor (beta chain) was found in a study of cytomegalovirus exposure and HLA in healthy donors. 60 Vbeta and 13 Jbeta primers were used in PCR. TCRdb keeps only in-frame clones here, not all; method: immunoSEQ multiplex PCR. The sample records around 100,000 clones, about 66% being singletons. Per germline, CDR1 SEHNR and CDR2 FQNEAQ (reference sequence). The CDR3 is 15 residues long. Trimming cost V 5 bases and J 6 bases, with 16 bases left between them. The TCR sequence derives from a young man in good health and CMV-seronegative. The V call is TRBV7-9, the J call TRBJ1-4; D gene uncertain. Sequencing was carried out using PBMCs. This chain's CDR3 is CASSIDAGLDEKLFF. The CDR3 DNA is TGTGCCAGCAGCATAGACGCTGGCCTGGATGAAAAACTGTTTTTT.